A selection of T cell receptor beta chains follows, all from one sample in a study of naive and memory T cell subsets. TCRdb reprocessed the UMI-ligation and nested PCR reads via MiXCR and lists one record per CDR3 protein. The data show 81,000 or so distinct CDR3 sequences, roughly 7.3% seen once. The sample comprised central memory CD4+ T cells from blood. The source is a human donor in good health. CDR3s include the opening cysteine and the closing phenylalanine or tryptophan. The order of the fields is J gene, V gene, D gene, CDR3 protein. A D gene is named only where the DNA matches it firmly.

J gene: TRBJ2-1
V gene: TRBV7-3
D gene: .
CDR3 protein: CASSPTAGRLYNEQFF

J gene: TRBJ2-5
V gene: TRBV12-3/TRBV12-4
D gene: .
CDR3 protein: CASTPLQPPLQETQYF

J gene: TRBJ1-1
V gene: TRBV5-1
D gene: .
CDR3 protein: CASSPNPDSTEAFF

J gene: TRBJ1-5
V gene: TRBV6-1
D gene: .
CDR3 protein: CASSDNRASNQTQHF

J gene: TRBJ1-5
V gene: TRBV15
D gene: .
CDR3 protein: CATRPGGTGPQHF

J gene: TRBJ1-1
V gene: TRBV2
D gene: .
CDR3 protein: CASSASMNTEAFF

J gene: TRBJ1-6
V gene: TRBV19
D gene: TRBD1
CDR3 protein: CASSRTQATGSPLHF

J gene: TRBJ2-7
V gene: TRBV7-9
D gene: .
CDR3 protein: CASSLEAEGWKQYF

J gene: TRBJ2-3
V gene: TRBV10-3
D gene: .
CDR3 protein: CAISESLVSTDTQYF

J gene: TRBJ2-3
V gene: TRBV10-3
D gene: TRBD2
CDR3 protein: CAISQLAGGTDTQYF

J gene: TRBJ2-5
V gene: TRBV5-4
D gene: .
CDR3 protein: CASSLEPETQYF

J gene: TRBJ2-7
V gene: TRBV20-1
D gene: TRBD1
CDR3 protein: CSAEGQGSNQYF

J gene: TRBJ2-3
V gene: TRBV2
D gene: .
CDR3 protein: CASTRSETDTQYF

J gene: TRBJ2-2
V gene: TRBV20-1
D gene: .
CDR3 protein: CSPSLGGPRNTGELFF

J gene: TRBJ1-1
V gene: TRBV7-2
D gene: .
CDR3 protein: CASSTLAAGRYTEAFF

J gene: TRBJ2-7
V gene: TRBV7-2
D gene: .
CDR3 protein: CASISPGGSGYEQYF

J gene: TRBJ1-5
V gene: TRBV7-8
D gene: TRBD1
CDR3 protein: CASSPRGDRGRNQPQHF

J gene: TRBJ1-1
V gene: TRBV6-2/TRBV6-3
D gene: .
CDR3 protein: CASSYRGYTEAFF

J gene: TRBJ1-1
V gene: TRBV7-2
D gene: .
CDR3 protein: CASSRIQGATEAFF

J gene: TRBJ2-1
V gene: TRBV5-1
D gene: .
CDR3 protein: CASSLQGRDSYNEQFF

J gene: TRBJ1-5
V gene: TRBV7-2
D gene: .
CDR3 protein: CASSLEIALLNQPQHF

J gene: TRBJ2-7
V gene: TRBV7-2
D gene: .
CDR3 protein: CASSLAVSSSYEQYF

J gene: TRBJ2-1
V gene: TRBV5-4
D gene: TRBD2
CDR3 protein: CASSPGLAGIDLGFNEQFF

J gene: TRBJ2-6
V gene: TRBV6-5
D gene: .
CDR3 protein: CASGSGANVLTF

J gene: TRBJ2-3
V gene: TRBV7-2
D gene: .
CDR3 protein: CASTDIATDTQYF

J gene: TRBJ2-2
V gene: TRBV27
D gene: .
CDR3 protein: CASSGQGYTGELFF

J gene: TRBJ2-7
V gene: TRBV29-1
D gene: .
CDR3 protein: CSAGGAGGYEQYF

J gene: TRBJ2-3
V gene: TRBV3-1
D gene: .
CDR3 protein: CASSTRGPDTQYF

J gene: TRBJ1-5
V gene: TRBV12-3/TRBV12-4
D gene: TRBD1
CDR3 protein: CASRPGQGLRPQHF

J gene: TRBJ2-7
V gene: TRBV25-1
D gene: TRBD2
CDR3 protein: CASSEGTSGGNSYEQYF

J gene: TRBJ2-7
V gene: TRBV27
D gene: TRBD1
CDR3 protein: CASSDDRGYEQYF

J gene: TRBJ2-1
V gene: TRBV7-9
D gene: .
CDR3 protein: CASSFRGPAEYNEQFF

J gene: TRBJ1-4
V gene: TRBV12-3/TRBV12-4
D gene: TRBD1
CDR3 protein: CASSLATGKKLFF

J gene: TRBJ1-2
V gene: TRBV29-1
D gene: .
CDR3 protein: CSAAGDGYTF

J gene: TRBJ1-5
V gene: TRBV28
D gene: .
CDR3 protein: CASSPPPVDPQHF

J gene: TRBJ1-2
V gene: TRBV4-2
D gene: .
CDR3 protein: CASSQDPGLNYGYTF

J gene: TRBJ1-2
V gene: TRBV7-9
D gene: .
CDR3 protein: CASSNSGAGGIYGYTF

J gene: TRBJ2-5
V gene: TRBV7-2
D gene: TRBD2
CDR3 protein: CASSLKGLAPETQYF

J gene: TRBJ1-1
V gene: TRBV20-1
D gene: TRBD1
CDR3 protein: CSARDRTGADTEAFF

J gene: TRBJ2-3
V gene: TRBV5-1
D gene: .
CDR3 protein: CASSQSRGTDTQYF

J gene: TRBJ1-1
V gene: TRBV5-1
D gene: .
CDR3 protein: CASSLAPDLNTEAFF

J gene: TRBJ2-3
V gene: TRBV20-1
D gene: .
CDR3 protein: CSARRTHLGADTQYF

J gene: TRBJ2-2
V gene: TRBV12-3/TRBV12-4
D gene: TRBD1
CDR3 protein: CASSLRDRGSGELFF

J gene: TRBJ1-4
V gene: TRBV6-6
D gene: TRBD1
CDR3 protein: CASRLGQNEKLFF

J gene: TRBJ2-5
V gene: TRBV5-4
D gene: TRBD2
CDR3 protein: CASSLLAGGQETQYF

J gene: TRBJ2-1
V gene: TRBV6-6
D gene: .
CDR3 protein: CASTARSSYNEQFF

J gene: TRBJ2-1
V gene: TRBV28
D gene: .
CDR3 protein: CASSSEGGRNEQFF

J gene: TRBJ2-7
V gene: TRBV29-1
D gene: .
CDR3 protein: CSVRWSGYEQYF

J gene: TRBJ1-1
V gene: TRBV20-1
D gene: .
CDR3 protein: CSASGRGGPSRAFF

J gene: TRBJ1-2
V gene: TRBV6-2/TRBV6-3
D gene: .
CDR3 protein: CASRRAGGDGYTF